This T cell receptor beta chain was retrieved from a study of spatial heterogeneity in lung cancer. Study details: The study found that TCR transcript counts in tumor regions correlated strongly with a matched bulk RNA-seq T cell module score.

Time point described: sample taken at primary tumor resection. The donors comprised some 72 untreated early-stage non-small cell lung cancer patients. Unsorted whole RNA of tumor, nontumor lung or frozen PBMC was sequenced. Notes on the study in general: Regional and ubiquitous nonsynonymous mutations were tracked by counts of regional and ubiquitous expanded TCRs, respectively. Tumors with more nonsynonymous mutations had more expanded intratumoral alpha and beta TCRs.

This clonotype occurred many times. Its specificity is not known. One entry per CDR3 protein, called by TCRdb with MiXCR from the 5' RACE reads. The table includes approximately 94,000 distinct CDR3 sequences, 4.4% detected once. Germline V gives CDR1 MNHEY, CDR2 SMNVEV (reference sequence). V gave up 8 bases and J gave up 9 bases, with 17 bases separating them. The CDR3 spans 14 residues. The receptor's source is a male donor with early-stage non-small cell lung cancer. This rearrangement joins TRBV27 to TRBJ1-6; D is uncertain. This specimen was lung tumor tissue, taken at surgery. CDR3 nucleotide sequence: TGTGCCAGCGGACTAGCTCCTGTCAGTTCACCCCTCCACTTT. It translates to CASGLAPVSSPLHF.